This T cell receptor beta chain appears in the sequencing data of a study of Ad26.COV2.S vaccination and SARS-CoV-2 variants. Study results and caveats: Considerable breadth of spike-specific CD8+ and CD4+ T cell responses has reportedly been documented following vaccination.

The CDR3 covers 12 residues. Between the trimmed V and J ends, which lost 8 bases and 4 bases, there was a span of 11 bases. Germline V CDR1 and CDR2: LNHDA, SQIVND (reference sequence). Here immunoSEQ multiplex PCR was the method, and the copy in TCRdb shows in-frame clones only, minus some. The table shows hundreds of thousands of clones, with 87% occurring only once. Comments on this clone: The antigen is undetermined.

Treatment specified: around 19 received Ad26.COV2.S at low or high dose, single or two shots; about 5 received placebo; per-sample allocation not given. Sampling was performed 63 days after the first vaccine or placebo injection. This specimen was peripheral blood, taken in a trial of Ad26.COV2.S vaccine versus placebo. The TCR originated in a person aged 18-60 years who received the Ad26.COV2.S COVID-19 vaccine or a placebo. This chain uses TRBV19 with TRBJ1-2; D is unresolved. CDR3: CASRRSGYGYTF. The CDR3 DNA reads TGTGCCAGTCGTCGGTCCGGCTATGGCTACACCTTC.